Each of the 12 T cell receptor beta chains below was sequenced from the same sample in a study of blood T cell repertoires in COVID-19. Sequenced by immunoSEQ multiplex PCR; TCRdb stores in-frame clones only, minus some. The sample includes 300,000 to 350,000 clones, just under 90% of them seen just once. Sequences were obtained from PBMCs or T cells enriched from blood (not recorded which). Receptors originate from a woman aged 25 to 45 who had recovered from COVID-19.

This chain connects TRBV21-1 to TRBJ1-5. TRBV21-1 is tagged as a pseudogene. The CDR3 loop spans 17 amino acids. Here the CDR3 DNA reads TGTGCCAGCAGCAACGGGCGGGGTGCCTATAGCAATCAGCCCCAGCATTTT. This codes for CASSNGRGAYSNQPQHF.

This chain links TRBV19 with TRBJ1-6, with a possible D match to TRBD1 (5 bases). The CDR3 has 13 amino acids. In germline, CDR1 is LNHDA, CDR2 SQIVND (reference sequence). The ends were cut back, 7 bases at V and 10 bases at J, with 14 bases in the middle. The CDR3 region is CASMRGVGSPLHF. CDR3 sequence (DNA): TGTGCCAGTATGCGGGGGGTCGGGTCACCCCTCCACTTT.

The rearrangement links TRBV19 to TRBJ1-1; D not resolved. The CDR3 runs 14 residues. Between the trimmed V and J ends, which lost 3 bases and 2 bases, there was a span of 10 bases. Germline-derived CDR1 and CDR2 are LNHDA and SQIVND (reference sequence). The CDR3 DNA reads as TGTGCCAGTAGTATGGCCGGGTTAAACACTGAAGCTTTCTTT. The encoded protein is CASSMAGLNTEAFF. The full variable domain, its missing parts supplied by reference TRBV19 and TRBJ1-1, is DGGITQSPKYLFRKEGQNVTLSCEQNLNHDAMYWYRQDPGQGLRLIYYSQIVNDFQKGDIAEGYSVSREKKESFPLTVTSAQKNPTAFYLCASSMAGLNTEAFFGQGTRLTVV.

V usage is TRBV19 and J usage is TRBJ2-5, with TRBD2 matching 13 bases. Germline CDR1 is LNHDA and CDR2 is SQIVND (reference sequence). V shed 5 bases and J 5 bases; nucleotides not matched to a gene: 8. The CDR3 has 16 amino acids. This chain's CDR3 is CASSGRTSGRGETQYF. The CDR3 DNA is TGTGCCAGTAGTGGCCGGACTAGCGGGAGAGGGGAGACCCAGTACTTC.

The CDR3 DNA is TGCAGTGCTAGTAGTTTGTCTAGCGGCTCCTACGAGCAGTACTTC. Its translation: CSASSLSSGSYEQYF. The gene calls are TRBV20-1 and TRBJ2-7, with 7 bases identical to TRBD2. The germline CDR1 and CDR2 sequences are DFQATT and SNEGSKA (reference sequence). Trimming took 3 bases from V and 0 from J; bases not matched to a gene: 8. This CDR3 has 15 residues.

V and J are TRBV25-1 and TRBJ2-3, with TRBD1 matching 8 bases. The J segment lost 4 bases and the V segment lost 5 bases, leaving 8 bases of the junction unmatched. The length of the CDR3 is 15 residues. Germline V gives CDR1 MGHDK, CDR2 SYGVNS. DNA of the CDR3: TGTGCCAGCAGTCCCCGGACAGGGTTCCCAGATACGCAGTATTTT. This sequence encodes CASSPRTGFPDTQYF.

J is TRBJ2-4 and V is TRBV5-4, with D possibly TRBD1 on 5 matching bases. CDR1 is SGHNT and CDR2 is YYREEE in the germline V gene (reference sequence). This CDR3 is built from 17 residues. Between the trimmed V and J ends, which lost 0 bases and 1 base, there was a span of 14 bases. This chain's CDR3 is CASSLGGERTAKNIQYF. Written as DNA, the CDR3 is TGTGCCAGCAGCTTGGGGGGCGAGAGGACGGCCAAAAACATTCAGTACTTC.

The chain couples TRBV3-1 (or the pseudogene TRBV3-2) to TRBJ1-6; D gene uncertain. The germline V and J ends were trimmed by 3 bases and 8 bases, with 14 bases remaining between them. The CDR3 covers 15 residues. Germline V gives CDR1 LGHDT, CDR2 YNNKEL (reference sequence). Here the CDR3 DNA reads TGTGCCAGCAGCCAGGTTAGCCTCCGGGATTCACCCCTCCACTTT. Translating gives CASSQVSLRDSPLHF.

This chain connects TRBV19 to TRBJ2-7; a possible D gene is TRBD2 (5 bases). The length of the CDR3 is 13 residues. V lost 6 bases, J lost 3 bases, and 12 bases lay in between. Germline lookup yields CDR1 LNHDA and CDR2 SQIVND (reference sequence). The CDR3 DNA is TGTGCCAGTAGCCGTAACCGGGACTACGAGCAGTACTTC. It is translated as CASSRNRDYEQYF.

This clone was found once. The V call is TRBV5-8, the J call TRBJ2-1, with TRBD2 identical over 8 bases. The CDR3 consists of 19 residues. After removal of 0 bases from V and 4 bases from J, the junction contained 15 bases not matched to a gene. Germline V lookup: CDR1 SGHTS, CDR2 YDEGEE. Here the CDR3 DNA reads TGTGCCAGCAGCTTGGCCAGGCTAGCGGGCTCATTTATTTACAATGAGCAGTTCTTC. Protein sequence: CASSLARLAGSFIYNEQFF.

The count of this clone is one. Germline is not matched at one junction end, which may reflect a read error. This chain uses TRBV20-1 with TRBJ1-6, with no clear D. This CDR3 comprises 10 residues. Germline V CDR1 and CDR2: DFQATT, SNEGSKA (reference sequence). In DNA, the CDR3 is TGCAGTGCTAGTGGAGGACTGTCCAGCTTT. It is translated as CSASGGLSSF.

The rearrangement uses TRBV5-1 and TRBJ1-6, with D possibly being TRBD1 (6 bases). V lost 0 bases, J lost 6 bases, and 13 bases lay in between. Per germline, CDR1 SGHRS and CDR2 YFSETQ. This CDR3 region has 16 residues. CDR3 region: CASSLVGGGSNSPLHF. Here the CDR3 DNA reads TGCGCCAGCAGCTTGGTAGGGGGTGGGTCTAATTCACCCCTCCACTTT.